This T cell receptor beta chain came from a study of beta chain features in type 1 diabetes. Across the study: No age, gender or cell yield differences were seen between patients and healthy donors.

Sequencing targeted expressed TCRB transcripts, as all isolated RNA had been reverse transcribed. Repertoires were generated with immunoSEQ multiplex PCR, while TCRdb's copy carries only in-frame clones and drops some. In the table there are 200,000 to 300,000 clones, 27% of which are singletons. CDR1 and CDR2 (germline): SNHLY, FYNNEI. The CDR3 runs to 12 residues. The V and J ends lost 6 bases and 7 bases, in that order; junction bases with no gene match: 4. Only a few counts were recorded for this clone. The antigen is undetermined. Whole-study results and caveats: VDJ junctions sequenced from type 1 diabetes patients showed fewer insertions and more deletions.

This receptor was taken from a man aged 25 to 40 in good health. The sequencing sample was made of central memory CD4+ T cells from blood. The chain carries TRBV2 and TRBJ1-1; 8 nucleotides line up with TRBD1. Written as DNA, the CDR3 is TGTGCCAGCAGGTACGACAGGGGTGAAGCTTTCTTT. Translation gives CASRYDRGEAFF. The full variable domain, rest sourced from reference TRBV2 and TRBJ1-1, is EPEVTQTPSHQVTQMGQEVILRCVPISNHLYFYWYRQILGQKVEFLVSFYNNEISEKSEIFDDQFSVERPDGSNFTLKIRSTKLEDSAMYFCASRYDRGEAFFGQGTRLTVV.